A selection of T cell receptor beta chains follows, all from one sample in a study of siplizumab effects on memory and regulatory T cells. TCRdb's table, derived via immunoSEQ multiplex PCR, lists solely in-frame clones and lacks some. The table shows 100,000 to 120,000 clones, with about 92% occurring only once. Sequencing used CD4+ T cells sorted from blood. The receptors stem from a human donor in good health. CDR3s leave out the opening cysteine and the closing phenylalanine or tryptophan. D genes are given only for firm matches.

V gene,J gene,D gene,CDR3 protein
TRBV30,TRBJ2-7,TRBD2,AWSRLAGYEQY
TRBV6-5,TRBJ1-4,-,ASSYRATNEKLF
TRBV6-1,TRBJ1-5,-,ASDAPGSPN
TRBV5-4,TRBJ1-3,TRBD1,ASSLNRGSSGNTIY
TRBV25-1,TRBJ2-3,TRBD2,ASSEGRLAGVTDTQY
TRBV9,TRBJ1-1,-,ASSVASGRTEAF
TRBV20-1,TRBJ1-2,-,SCDRHYGYT
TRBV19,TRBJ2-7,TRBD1,ASSLTIVTGGSYEQY
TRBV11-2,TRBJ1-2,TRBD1,ASSLTGSGYT
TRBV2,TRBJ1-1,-,ASSVDRRSEAF
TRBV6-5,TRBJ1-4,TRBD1,ASSRTGGKVEKLF
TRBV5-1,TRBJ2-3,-,ASSLVPSLGDTQY
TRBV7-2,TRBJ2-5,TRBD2,ASSLGGASGSGTQY
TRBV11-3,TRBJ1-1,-,ASSLVGGPEAF
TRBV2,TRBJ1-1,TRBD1,ASRGEGAQTEAF
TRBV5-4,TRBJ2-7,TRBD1,ASSAGQVPGEQY
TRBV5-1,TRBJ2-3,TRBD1,ASSLSGTGTDTQY
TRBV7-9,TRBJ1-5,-,ASSLGENQPQH
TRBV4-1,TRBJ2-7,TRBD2,ASSQADGLAGASEQY
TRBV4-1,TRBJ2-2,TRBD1,ASSRTGGELF
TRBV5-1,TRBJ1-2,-,ASSMAGLDGYT
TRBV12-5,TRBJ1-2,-,ASGLSRGIGGYT
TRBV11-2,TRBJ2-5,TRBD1,ASSSVVSGQVRETQY
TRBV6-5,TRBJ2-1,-,ASSSSWSNEQF